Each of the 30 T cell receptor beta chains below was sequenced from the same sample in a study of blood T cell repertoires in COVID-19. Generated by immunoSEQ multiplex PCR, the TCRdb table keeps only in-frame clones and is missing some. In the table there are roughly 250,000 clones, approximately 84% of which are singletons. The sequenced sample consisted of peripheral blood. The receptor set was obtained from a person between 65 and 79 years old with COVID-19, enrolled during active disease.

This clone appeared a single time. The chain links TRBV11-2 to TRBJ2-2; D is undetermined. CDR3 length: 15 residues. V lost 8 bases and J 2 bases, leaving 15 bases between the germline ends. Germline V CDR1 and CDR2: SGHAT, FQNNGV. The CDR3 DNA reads TGTGCCAGCGGCCGGAGCTCCGTTAACACCGGGGAGCTGTTTTTT. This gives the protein CASGRSSVNTGELFF.

The CDR3 loop reads CASSPSRVETQYF. Here the CDR3 DNA reads TGTGCCAGCTCACCGAGCAGGGTGGAGACCCAGTACTTC. V usage is TRBV18 and J usage is TRBJ2-5; the D gene is possibly TRBD1 (5 bases). Trimming left V 3 bases short and J 5 bases short, with 10 bases between. Germline CDR1 is KGHSH and CDR2 is LQKENI. This CDR3 has 13 amino acids.

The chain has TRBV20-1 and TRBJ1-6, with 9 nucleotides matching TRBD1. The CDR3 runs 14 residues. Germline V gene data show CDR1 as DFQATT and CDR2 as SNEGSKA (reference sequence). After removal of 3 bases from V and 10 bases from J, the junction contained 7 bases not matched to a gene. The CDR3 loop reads CSASLRTGVSPLHF. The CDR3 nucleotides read TGCAGTGCTAGTTTGAGGACAGGGGTCTCACCCCTCCACTTT.

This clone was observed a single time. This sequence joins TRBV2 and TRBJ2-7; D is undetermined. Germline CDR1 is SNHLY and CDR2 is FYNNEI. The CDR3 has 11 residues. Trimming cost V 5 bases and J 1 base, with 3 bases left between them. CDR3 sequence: CASSLSYEQYF. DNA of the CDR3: TGTGCCAGCAGTCTATCCTACGAGCAGTACTTC. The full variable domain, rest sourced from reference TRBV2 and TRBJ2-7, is EPEVTQTPSHQVTQMGQEVILRCVPISNHLYFYWYRQILGQKVEFLVSFYNNEISEKSEIFDDQFSVERPDGSNFTLKIRSTKLEDSAMYFCASSLSYEQYFGPGTRLTVT.

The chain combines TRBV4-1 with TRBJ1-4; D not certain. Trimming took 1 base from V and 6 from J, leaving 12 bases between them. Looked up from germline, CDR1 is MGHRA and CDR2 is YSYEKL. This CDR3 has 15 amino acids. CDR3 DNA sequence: TGCGCCAGCAGCCAAGGTCATGGCGGGGATGAAAAACTGTTTTTT. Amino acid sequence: CASSQGHGGDEKLFF.

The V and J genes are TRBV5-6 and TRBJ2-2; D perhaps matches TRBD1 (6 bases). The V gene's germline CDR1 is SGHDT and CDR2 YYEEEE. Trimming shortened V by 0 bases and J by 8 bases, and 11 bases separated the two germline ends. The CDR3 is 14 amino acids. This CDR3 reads CASSLAPGVGELFF. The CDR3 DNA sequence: TGTGCCAGCAGCTTGGCCCCAGGGGTAGGGGAGCTGTTTTTT.

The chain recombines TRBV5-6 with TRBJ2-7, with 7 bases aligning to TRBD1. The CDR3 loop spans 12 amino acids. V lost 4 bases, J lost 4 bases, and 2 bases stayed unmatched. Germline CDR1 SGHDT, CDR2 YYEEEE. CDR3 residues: CASSGQVYEQYF. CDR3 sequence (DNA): TGTGCCAGCAGCGGACAGGTTTACGAGCAGTACTTC.

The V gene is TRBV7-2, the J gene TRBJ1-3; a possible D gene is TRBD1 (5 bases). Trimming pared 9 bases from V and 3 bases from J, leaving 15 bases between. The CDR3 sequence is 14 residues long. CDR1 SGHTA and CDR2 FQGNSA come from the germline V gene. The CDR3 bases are TGTGCCAGTTCCCGCGGGGGTTTTGGAAACACCATATATTTT. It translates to CASSRGGFGNTIYF.

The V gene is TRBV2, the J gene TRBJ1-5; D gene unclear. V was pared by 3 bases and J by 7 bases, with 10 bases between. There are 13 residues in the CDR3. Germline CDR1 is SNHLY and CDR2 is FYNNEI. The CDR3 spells CASSEDLGQPQHF. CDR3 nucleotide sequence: TGTGCCAGCAGTGAGGATCTAGGACAGCCCCAGCATTTT.

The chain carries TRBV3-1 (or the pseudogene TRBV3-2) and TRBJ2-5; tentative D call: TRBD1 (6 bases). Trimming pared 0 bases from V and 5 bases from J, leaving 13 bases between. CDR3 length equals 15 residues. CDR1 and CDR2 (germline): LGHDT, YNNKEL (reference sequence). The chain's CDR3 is CASSQDVGGVETQYF. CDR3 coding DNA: TGTGCCAGCAGCCAAGACGTTGGGGGCGTTGAGACCCAGTACTTC.

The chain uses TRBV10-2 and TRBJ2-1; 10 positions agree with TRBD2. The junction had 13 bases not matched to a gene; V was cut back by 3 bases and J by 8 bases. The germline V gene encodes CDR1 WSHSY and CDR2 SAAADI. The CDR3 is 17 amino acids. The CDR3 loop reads CASSDVLAGGSRYEQFF. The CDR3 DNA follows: TGCGCCAGCAGTGATGTATTAGCGGGGGGCTCTAGGTATGAGCAGTTCTTC.

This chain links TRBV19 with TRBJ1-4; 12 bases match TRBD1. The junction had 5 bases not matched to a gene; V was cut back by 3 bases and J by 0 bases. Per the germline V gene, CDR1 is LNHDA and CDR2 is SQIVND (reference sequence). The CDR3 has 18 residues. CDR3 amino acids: CASSMSGTGGTTNEKLFF. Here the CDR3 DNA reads TGTGCCAGTAGTATGTCCGGGACAGGGGGCACAACTAATGAAAAACTGTTTTTT.

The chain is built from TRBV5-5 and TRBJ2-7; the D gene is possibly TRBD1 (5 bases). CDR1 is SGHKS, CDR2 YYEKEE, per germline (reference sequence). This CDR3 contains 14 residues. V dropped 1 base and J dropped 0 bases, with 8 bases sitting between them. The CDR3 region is CASSLHQGSYEQYF. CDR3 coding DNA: TGTGCCAGCAGCTTGCATCAGGGCTCCTACGAGCAGTACTTC.

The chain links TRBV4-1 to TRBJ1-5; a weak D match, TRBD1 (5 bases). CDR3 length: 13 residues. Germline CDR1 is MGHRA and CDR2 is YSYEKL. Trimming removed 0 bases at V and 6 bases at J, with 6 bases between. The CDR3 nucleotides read TGCGCCAGCAGCCAAGATGGGGCTCAGCCCCAGCATTTT. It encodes CASSQDGAQPQHF.

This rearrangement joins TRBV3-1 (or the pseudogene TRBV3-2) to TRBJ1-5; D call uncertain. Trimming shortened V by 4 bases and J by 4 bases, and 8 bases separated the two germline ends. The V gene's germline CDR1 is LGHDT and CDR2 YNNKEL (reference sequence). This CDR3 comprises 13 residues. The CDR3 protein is CASSPGRNQPQHF. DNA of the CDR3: TGTGCCAGCAGCCCCGGCAGGAATCAGCCCCAGCATTTT.

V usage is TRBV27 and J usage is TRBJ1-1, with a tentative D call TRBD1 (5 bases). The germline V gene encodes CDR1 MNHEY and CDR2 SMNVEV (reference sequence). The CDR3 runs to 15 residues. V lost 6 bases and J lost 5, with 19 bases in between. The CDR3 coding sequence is TGTGCCAGCAGGCGTCAGGGAGCCGGGGGGACTGAAGCTTTCTTT. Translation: CASRRQGAGGTEAFF.

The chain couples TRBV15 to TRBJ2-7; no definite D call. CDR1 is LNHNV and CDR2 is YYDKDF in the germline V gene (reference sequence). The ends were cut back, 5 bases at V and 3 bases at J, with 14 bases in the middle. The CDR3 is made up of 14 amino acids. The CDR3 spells CATSQSSSFYEQYF. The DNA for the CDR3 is TGTGCCACCAGCCAGAGTAGTAGCTTCTACGAGCAGTACTTC.

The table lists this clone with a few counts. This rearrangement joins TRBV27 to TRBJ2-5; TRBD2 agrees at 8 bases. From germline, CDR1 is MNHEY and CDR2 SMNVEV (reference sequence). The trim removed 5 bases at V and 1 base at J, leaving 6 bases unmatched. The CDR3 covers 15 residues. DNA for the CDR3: TGTGCCAGCAGTGCGGGACTAGAAGGCCAAGAGACCCAGTACTTC. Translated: CASSAGLEGQETQYF.

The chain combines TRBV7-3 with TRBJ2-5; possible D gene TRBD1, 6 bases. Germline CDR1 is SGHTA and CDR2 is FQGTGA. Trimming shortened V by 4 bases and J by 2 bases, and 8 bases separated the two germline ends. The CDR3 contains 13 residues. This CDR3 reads CASSWGPQETQYF. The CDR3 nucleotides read TGTGCCAGCAGCTGGGGGCCTCAAGAGACCCAGTACTTC.

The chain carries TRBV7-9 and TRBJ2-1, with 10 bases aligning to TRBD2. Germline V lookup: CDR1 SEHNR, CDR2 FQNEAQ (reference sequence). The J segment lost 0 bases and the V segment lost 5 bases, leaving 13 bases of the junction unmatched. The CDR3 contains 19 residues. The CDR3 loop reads CASSRILLAGPTSYNEQFF. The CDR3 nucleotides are TGTGCCAGCAGCCGAATCTTACTAGCGGGACCGACCTCCTACAATGAGCAGTTCTTC.

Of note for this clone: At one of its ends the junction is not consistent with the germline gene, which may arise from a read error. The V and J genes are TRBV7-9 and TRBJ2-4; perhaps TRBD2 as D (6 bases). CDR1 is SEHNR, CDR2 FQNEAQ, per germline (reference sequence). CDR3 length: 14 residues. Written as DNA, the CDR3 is TGTGCCAGCAGCCCCTGGGGGTTGCGGGACGAAGTCCAATTC. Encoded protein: CASSPWGLRDEVQF.

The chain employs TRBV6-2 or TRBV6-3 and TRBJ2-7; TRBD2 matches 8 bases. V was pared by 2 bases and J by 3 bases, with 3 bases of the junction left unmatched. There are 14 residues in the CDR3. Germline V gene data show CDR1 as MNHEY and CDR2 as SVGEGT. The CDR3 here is CASSYPGLGYEQYF. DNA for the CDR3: TGTGCCAGCAGTTACCCGGGACTAGGCTACGAGCAGTACTTC.

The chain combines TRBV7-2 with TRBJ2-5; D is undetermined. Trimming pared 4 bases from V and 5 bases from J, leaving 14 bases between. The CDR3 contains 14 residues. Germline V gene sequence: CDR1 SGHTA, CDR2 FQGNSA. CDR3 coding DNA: TGTGCCAGCAGCTCAATGGCCCTCTCGGAGACCCAGTACTTC. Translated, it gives CASSSMALSETQYF.

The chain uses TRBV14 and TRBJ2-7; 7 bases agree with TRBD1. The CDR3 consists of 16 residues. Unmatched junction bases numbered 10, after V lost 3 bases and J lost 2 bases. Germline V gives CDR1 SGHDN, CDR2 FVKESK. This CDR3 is CASSQAFGQATYEQYF. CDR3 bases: TGTGCCAGCAGCCAGGCGTTTGGACAGGCGACCTACGAGCAGTACTTC.

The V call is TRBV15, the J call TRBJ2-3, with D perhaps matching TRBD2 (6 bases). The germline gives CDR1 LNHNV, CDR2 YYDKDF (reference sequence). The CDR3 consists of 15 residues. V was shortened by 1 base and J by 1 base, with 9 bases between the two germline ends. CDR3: CATSRVREGTDTQYF. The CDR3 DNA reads TGTGCCACCAGCAGAGTCAGGGAGGGCACAGATACGCAGTATTTT.

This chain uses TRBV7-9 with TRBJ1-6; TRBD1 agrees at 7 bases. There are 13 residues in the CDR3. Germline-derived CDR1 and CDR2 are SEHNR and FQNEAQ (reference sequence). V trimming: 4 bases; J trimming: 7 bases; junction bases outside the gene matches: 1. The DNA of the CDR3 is TGTGCCAGCAGCTGGACAGGCAATTCACCCCTCCACTTT. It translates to CASSWTGNSPLHF.

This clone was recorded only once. The CDR3 DNA sequence: TGTGCCAGTAGTATGAGGGCGCGAGCTCCTAATGAAAAACTGTTTTTT. This sequence encodes CASSMRARAPNEKLFF. The chain has TRBV19 and TRBJ1-4; no clear D. CDR1 is LNHDA, CDR2 SQIVND, per germline (reference sequence). Trimming pared 3 bases from V and 3 bases from J, leaving 14 bases between. This CDR3 spans 16 amino acids.

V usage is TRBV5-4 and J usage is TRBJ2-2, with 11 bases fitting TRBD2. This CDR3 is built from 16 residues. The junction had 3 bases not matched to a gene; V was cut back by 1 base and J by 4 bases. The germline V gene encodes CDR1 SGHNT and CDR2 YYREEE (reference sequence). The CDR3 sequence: CASSLRLAGGTGELFF. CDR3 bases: TGTGCCAGCAGCTTGCGGCTAGCGGGAGGCACCGGGGAGCTGTTTTTT.

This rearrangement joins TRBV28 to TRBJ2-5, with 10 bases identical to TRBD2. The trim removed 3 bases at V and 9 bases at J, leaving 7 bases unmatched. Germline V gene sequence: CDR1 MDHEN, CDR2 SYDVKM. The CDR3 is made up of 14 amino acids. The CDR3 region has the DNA TGTGCCAGCAGTTTTCCAGCGGGAGGGGGGTCCCAGTACTTC. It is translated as CASSFPAGGGSQYF.

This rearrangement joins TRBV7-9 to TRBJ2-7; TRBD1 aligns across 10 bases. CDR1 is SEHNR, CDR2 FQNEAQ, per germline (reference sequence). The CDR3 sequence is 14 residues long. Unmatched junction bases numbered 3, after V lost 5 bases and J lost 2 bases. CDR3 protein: CASSAGTGAYEQYF. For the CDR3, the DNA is TGTGCCAGCAGCGCCGGGACAGGGGCCTACGAGCAGTACTTC. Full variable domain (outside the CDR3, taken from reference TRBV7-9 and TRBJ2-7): DTGVSQNPRHKITKRGQNVTFRCDPISEHNRLYWYRQTLGQGPEFLTYFQNEAQLEKSRLLSDRFSAERPKGSFSTLEIQRTEQGDSAMYLCASSAGTGAYEQYFGPGTRLTVT.